This T cell receptor beta chain comes out of a study of blood T cell repertoires in COVID-19. At the level of the study: From the United States, Italy and Spain came samples of acute and convalescent COVID-19. PBMCs, B-cell-depleted T cells, or T cells were the source of the cDNA or gDNA that made up the material.

Authors' methods: Amplification of reference gene primers provided the estimated nucleated cell counts. Data came from immunoSEQ multiplex PCR; TCRdb stores just in-frame clones and leaves some out. The V and J calls and clone size come from that table; D and trimming were worked out from the DNA. The sample lists 55,000 to 65,000 clones, around 87% seen once, with less than 7% in the top ten. This CDR3 spans 14 amino acids. In germline, CDR1 is MNHNS, CDR2 SASEGT. The V and J ends lost 2 bases and 3 bases, in that order; junction bases with no gene match: 4. This TCR was recovered from a man aged 55 to 70 with active or convalescent COVID-19. The chain recombines TRBV6-1 with TRBJ2-7, with TRBD2 matching over 7 bases. The specimen was peripheral blood. The chain's CDR3 is CASSEFREGYEQYF. The CDR3 DNA sequence: TGTGCCAGCAGTGAATTCAGGGAGGGCTACGAGCAGTACTTC.